This is a list of T cell receptor beta chains from one sample in a study of T cell responses to AZD1222 COVID-19 vaccine. The table came from immunoSEQ multiplex PCR; TCRdb's copy has only in-frame clones and leaves some out. Of more than 65,000 clones listed, about 72% were seen once; the top ten hold about 21%. The input for sequencing was peripheral blood, taken on day 0 of AZD1222 vaccination. These receptors all stem from an adult in good health. Each CDR3 is given with its conserved first and last residue. Fields, in order: clone size, J gene, D gene, V gene, CDR3 length, CDR3 DNA, CDR3 protein. D genes are given only for firm matches. Size values are once, few and many counts, or a class for expanded clones, and some rows have none.

abundance: .; j_gene: TRBJ2-7; d_gene: TRBD2; v_gene: TRBV6-5; len: 13; CDR3nt: TGTGCCTCTCGACTAGCGGGGACCTACGAGCAGTACTTC; CDR3aa: CASRLAGTYEQYF
abundance: .; j_gene: TRBJ1-2; d_gene: .; v_gene: TRBV10-3; len: 14; CDR3nt: TGTGCCATCAGTGAGGCCAGGACAGCCTATGGCTACACCTTC; CDR3aa: CAISEARTAYGYTF
abundance: .; j_gene: TRBJ1-1; d_gene: .; v_gene: TRBV18; len: 14; CDR3nt: TGTGCCAGCTCAGGGCTTGGGGGCGGCACTGAAGCTTTCTTT; CDR3aa: CASSGLGGGTEAFF
abundance: .; j_gene: TRBJ2-6; d_gene: TRBD1; v_gene: TRBV30; len: 16; CDR3nt: TGTGCCGGGGGGACAGGGATCTTCTCTGGGGCCAACGTCCTGACTTTC; CDR3aa: CAGGTGIFSGANVLTF
abundance: .; j_gene: TRBJ2-7; d_gene: .; v_gene: TRBV6-5; len: 14; CDR3nt: TGTGCCAGCAGTTACTCAGGGTCAGGCAACGAGCAGTACTTC; CDR3aa: CASSYSGSGNEQYF
abundance: .; j_gene: TRBJ1-2; d_gene: .; v_gene: TRBV18; len: 15; CDR3nt: TGTGCCAGCTCACCTTTGGAACAGCCTAACTATGGCTACACCTTC; CDR3aa: CASSPLEQPNYGYTF
abundance: .; j_gene: TRBJ2-7; d_gene: TRBD2; v_gene: TRBV30; len: 16; CDR3nt: TGTGCCTGGAGTGGACCCCTTAGCGGGAGTCGCTACGAGCAGTACTTC; CDR3aa: CAWSGPLSGSRYEQYF
abundance: few; j_gene: TRBJ2-3; d_gene: TRBD2; v_gene: TRBV7-9; len: 16; CDR3nt: TGTGCCAGCAGCTTAGCTCTAGCGGACTTCACAGATACGCAGTATTTT; CDR3aa: CASSLALADFTDTQYF
abundance: .; j_gene: TRBJ1-3; d_gene: .; v_gene: TRBV28; len: 13; CDR3nt: TGTGCCAGCAGTTCAGGGTTTGGAAACACCATATATTTT; CDR3aa: CASSSGFGNTIYF
abundance: .; j_gene: TRBJ1-5; d_gene: .; v_gene: TRBV7-2; len: 10; CDR3nt: TGTGCCACTGGGACTCAGCCCCAGCATTTT; CDR3aa: CATGTQPQHF
abundance: .; j_gene: TRBJ2-5; d_gene: .; v_gene: TRBV15; len: 13; CDR3nt: TGTGCCACCGCCGACTATCCGAGAGAGACCCAGTACTTC; CDR3aa: CATADYPRETQYF
abundance: .; j_gene: TRBJ2-7; d_gene: TRBD2; v_gene: TRBV7-2; len: 15; CDR3nt: TGTGCCAGCAGCTTAGAACCTAGCGGGAAAGGGGAGCAGTACTTC; CDR3aa: CASSLEPSGKGEQYF
abundance: .; j_gene: TRBJ2-3; d_gene: TRBD2; v_gene: TRBV30; len: 15; CDR3nt: TGTGCCTGGGGTCCGGGACTAGCGGGAGTGGATACGCAGTATTTT; CDR3aa: CAWGPGLAGVDTQYF
abundance: .; j_gene: TRBJ1-1; d_gene: .; v_gene: TRBV30; len: 13; CDR3nt: TGTGCCTGGAAGGAGGGACCGGACACTGAAGCTTTCTTT; CDR3aa: CAWKEGPDTEAFF
abundance: few; j_gene: TRBJ2-7; d_gene: TRBD1; v_gene: TRBV7-2; len: 15; CDR3nt: TGTGCCAGCAGGTCAAACAGGGGGCTGGTCTACGAGCAGTACTTC; CDR3aa: CASRSNRGLVYEQYF
abundance: .; j_gene: TRBJ2-3; d_gene: .; v_gene: TRBV12-3/TRBV12-4; len: 12; CDR3nt: TGTGCCAGCAGCTCCGCCGCCAATACGCAGTATTTT; CDR3aa: CASSSAANTQYF
abundance: once; j_gene: TRBJ2-3; d_gene: TRBD2; v_gene: TRBV19; len: 17; CDR3nt: TGTGCCAGTAGTCTCGGGCTAGCGGGAGTTATGGCAGATACGCAGTATTTT; CDR3aa: CASSLGLAGVMADTQYF
abundance: .; j_gene: TRBJ2-1; d_gene: TRBD2; v_gene: TRBV5-8; len: 18; CDR3nt: TGTGCCAGCAGCCTAATCAAGCGGGAACTCCAAGGGTACAATGAGCAGTTCTTC; CDR3aa: CASSLIKRELQGYNEQFF
abundance: once; j_gene: TRBJ1-1; d_gene: .; v_gene: TRBV10-3; len: 13; CDR3nt: TGTGCCATCACTACCCCCTCGGGGGGTGAAGCTTTCTTT; CDR3aa: CAITTPSGGEAFF
abundance: once; j_gene: TRBJ1-3; d_gene: .; v_gene: TRBV5-4; len: 15; CDR3nt: TGTGCCAGCAGCCGTACAGGGTCTTCTGGAAACACCATATATTTT; CDR3aa: CASSRTGSSGNTIYF
abundance: .; j_gene: TRBJ2-1; d_gene: TRBD2; v_gene: TRBV5-6; len: 16; CDR3nt: TGTGCCAGCAGCTTGGATCTAGCGGTATTCAGGAGTGAGCAGTTCTTC; CDR3aa: CASSLDLAVFRSEQFF
abundance: .; j_gene: TRBJ2-3; d_gene: .; v_gene: TRBV11-3; len: 13; CDR3nt: TGTGCCAGCAGCTTAGATGGCGGAGATACGCAGTATTTT; CDR3aa: CASSLDGGDTQYF
abundance: few; j_gene: TRBJ2-1; d_gene: TRBD2; v_gene: TRBV7-2; len: 15; CDR3nt: TGTGCCAGCAGCTTACTAGCGGGCTCCTACAATGAGCAGTTCTTC; CDR3aa: CASSLLAGSYNEQFF
abundance: .; j_gene: TRBJ2-7; d_gene: TRBD2; v_gene: TRBV19; len: 15; CDR3nt: TGTGCCAGTAGTACAAGGACTAGCGGGAGGCACGAGCAGTACTTC; CDR3aa: CASSTRTSGRHEQYF
abundance: .; j_gene: TRBJ1-1; d_gene: .; v_gene: TRBV6-6; len: 15; CDR3nt: TGTGCCAGCAATCCAATGTCCGGGCCGAACACTGAAGCTTTCTTT; CDR3aa: CASNPMSGPNTEAFF
abundance: .; j_gene: TRBJ2-2; d_gene: TRBD2; v_gene: TRBV10-1; len: 20; CDR3nt: TGCGCCAGCAGTGAGTCGACAGCTAGCGGGAGGGCCTTGTACACCGGGGAGCTGTTTTTT; CDR3aa: CASSESTASGRALYTGELFF
abundance: .; j_gene: TRBJ2-7; d_gene: .; v_gene: TRBV27; len: 14; CDR3nt: TGTGCCAGCAGTAACTACCCGAGCTCCTACGAGCAGTACTTC; CDR3aa: CASSNYPSSYEQYF
abundance: .; j_gene: TRBJ1-5; d_gene: .; v_gene: TRBV7-9; len: 13; CDR3nt: TGTGCCAGCAGCTTAGGCTCAGATCAGCCCCAGCATTTT; CDR3aa: CASSLGSDQPQHF
abundance: once; j_gene: TRBJ1-2; d_gene: .; v_gene: TRBV30; len: 15; CDR3nt: TGTGCCTGGAAAACAGAGGCCCACTCTAACTATGGCTACACCTTC; CDR3aa: CAWKTEAHSNYGYTF
abundance: .; j_gene: TRBJ1-5; d_gene: .; v_gene: TRBV19; len: 15; CDR3nt: TGTGCCAGTAGGGGGACGGGGGCAGACAATCAGCCCCAGCATTTT; CDR3aa: CASRGTGADNQPQHF
abundance: once; j_gene: TRBJ2-7; d_gene: .; v_gene: TRBV6-5; len: 16; CDR3nt: TGTGCCAGCAGTTACGGTGTCAGACCAGGCTCCTACGAGCAGTACTTC; CDR3aa: CASSYGVRPGSYEQYF
abundance: .; j_gene: TRBJ1-4; d_gene: .; v_gene: TRBV7-9; len: 11; CDR3nt: TGTGCCAGCACGCGTGGGGAAAAACTGTTTTTT; CDR3aa: CASTRGEKLFF
abundance: .; j_gene: TRBJ2-3; d_gene: .; v_gene: TRBV14; len: 12; CDR3nt: TGTGCCAGCAGCCAAGTGGGAGGTACGCAGTATTTT; CDR3aa: CASSQVGGTQYF
abundance: .; j_gene: TRBJ1-6; d_gene: TRBD1; v_gene: TRBV3-1/TRBV3-2; len: 15; CDR3nt: TGTGCCAGCGGTAGAGGGGGCGCGTATAATTCACCCCTCCACTTT; CDR3aa: CASGRGGAYNSPLHF
abundance: few; j_gene: TRBJ1-2; d_gene: TRBD1; v_gene: TRBV30; len: 15; CDR3nt: TGTGCCTGGAGTGACCTAGAGACAGGGTACTATGGCTACACCTTC; CDR3aa: CAWSDLETGYYGYTF
abundance: .; j_gene: TRBJ1-5; d_gene: .; v_gene: TRBV6-4; len: 14; CDR3nt: TGTGCCAGCAGTGCCCAACAGGAAAATCAGCCCCAGCATTTT; CDR3aa: CASSAQQENQPQHF
abundance: .; j_gene: TRBJ2-7; d_gene: TRBD2; v_gene: TRBV19; len: 17; CDR3nt: TGTGCCAGTAAGTTGTCGGGTGCGTCGACTAGCGACTACGAGCAGTACTTC; CDR3aa: CASKLSGASTSDYEQYF
abundance: .; j_gene: TRBJ1-2; d_gene: TRBD1; v_gene: TRBV7-9; len: 14; CDR3nt: TGTGCCAGCAGCCAGGACAGGGGCGCCTATGGCTACACCTTC; CDR3aa: CASSQDRGAYGYTF
abundance: .; j_gene: TRBJ1-3; d_gene: .; v_gene: TRBV21-1; len: 17; CDR3nt: TGTGCCAGCAGCTCCAAGCGCCAGCAGGTTTCTGGAAACACCATATATTTT; CDR3aa: CASSSKRQQVSGNTIYF
abundance: .; j_gene: TRBJ2-7; d_gene: TRBD1; v_gene: TRBV11-2; len: 15; CDR3nt: TGTGCCAGCAGCAACCCGGGACAGAACCCCTACGAGCAGTACTTC; CDR3aa: CASSNPGQNPYEQYF
abundance: .; j_gene: TRBJ2-5; d_gene: TRBD1; v_gene: TRBV27; len: 14; CDR3nt: TGTGCCAGCAGTCACAACAGGGGGGTAGAGACCCAGTACTTC; CDR3aa: CASSHNRGVETQYF
abundance: .; j_gene: TRBJ2-3; d_gene: TRBD2; v_gene: TRBV29-1; len: 14; CDR3nt: TGCAGCGCCGGACTAGCGGGAACCACAGATACGCAGTATTTT; CDR3aa: CSAGLAGTTDTQYF
abundance: .; j_gene: TRBJ1-2; d_gene: .; v_gene: TRBV3-1/TRBV3-2; len: 13; CDR3nt: TGTGCCAGCACCTCGACAGTTGGCTATGGCTACACCTTC; CDR3aa: CASTSTVGYGYTF
abundance: .; j_gene: TRBJ1-4; d_gene: .; v_gene: TRBV11-2; len: 14; CDR3nt: TGTGGAAGCAGCTTACCCGGGTATGGGGAAAAACTGTTTTTT; CDR3aa: CGSSLPGYGEKLFF
abundance: .; j_gene: TRBJ2-5; d_gene: TRBD1; v_gene: TRBV2; len: 14; CDR3nt: TGTGCCAGCAGGTCCGGGACAGGGGTAGAGACCCAGTACTTC; CDR3aa: CASRSGTGVETQYF
abundance: .; j_gene: TRBJ2-3; d_gene: .; v_gene: TRBV5-1; len: 14; CDR3nt: TGCGCCAGCAGCTTACAGGATAGCACAGATACGCAGTATTTT; CDR3aa: CASSLQDSTDTQYF
abundance: .; j_gene: TRBJ2-2; d_gene: .; v_gene: TRBV5-6; len: 17; CDR3nt: TGTGCCAGCAGCTTGGTTTACGCGGTAGGCGTCACCGGGGAGCTGTTTTTT; CDR3aa: CASSLVYAVGVTGELFF
abundance: .; j_gene: TRBJ1-3; d_gene: TRBD1; v_gene: TRBV5-4; len: 16; CDR3nt: TGTGCCAGCAGCTTCGGGGGACAGAGGTCTGGAAACACCATATATTTT; CDR3aa: CASSFGGQRSGNTIYF
abundance: .; j_gene: TRBJ1-1; d_gene: .; v_gene: TRBV30; len: 12; CDR3nt: TGTGCCTGGAGAACAGGGCGGGTTGAAGCTTTCTTT; CDR3aa: CAWRTGRVEAFF
abundance: .; j_gene: TRBJ2-1; d_gene: TRBD1; v_gene: TRBV4-3; len: 16; CDR3nt: TGCGCCAGCAGCCTAAGAGGGTCAGGGGGATACAATGAGCAGTTCTTC; CDR3aa: CASSLRGSGGYNEQFF
abundance: .; j_gene: TRBJ1-2; d_gene: .; v_gene: TRBV7-2; len: 13; CDR3nt: TGTGCCAGCAGCTTAGCGGCACCCTTAGACCACACCTTC; CDR3aa: CASSLAAPLDHTF
abundance: .; j_gene: TRBJ2-7; d_gene: .; v_gene: TRBV7-9; len: 16; CDR3nt: TGTGCCAGCTCTACCCCCCCCGGGGCGTCTCAGGGCGAGCAGTACTTC; CDR3aa: CASSTPPGASQGEQYF
abundance: .; j_gene: TRBJ2-1; d_gene: .; v_gene: TRBV24-1; len: 13; CDR3nt: TGTGCCACCAGTGATTCTAGGGTCGGTGAGCAGTTCTTC; CDR3aa: CATSDSRVGEQFF
abundance: once; j_gene: TRBJ1-2; d_gene: .; v_gene: TRBV12-5; len: 12; CDR3nt: TGTGCTAGTGGTTTGGAGGGTCGGGGCTACACCTTC; CDR3aa: CASGLEGRGYTF
abundance: .; j_gene: TRBJ2-3; d_gene: .; v_gene: TRBV10-3; len: 11; CDR3nt: TGTGCCATCAGCGCGACAGATACGCAGTATTTT; CDR3aa: CAISATDTQYF
abundance: many; j_gene: TRBJ1-3; d_gene: .; v_gene: TRBV28; len: 15; CDR3nt: TGTGCCAGCAGTTTTTATGGGGCTCGTGGAAACACCATATATTTT; CDR3aa: CASSFYGARGNTIYF
abundance: .; j_gene: TRBJ1-1; d_gene: TRBD1; v_gene: TRBV12-3/TRBV12-4; len: 13; CDR3nt: TGTGCCAGCAGTCGGCAGGGGGGCACTGAAGCTTTCTTT; CDR3aa: CASSRQGGTEAFF
abundance: .; j_gene: TRBJ2-3; d_gene: TRBD1; v_gene: TRBV15; len: 18; CDR3nt: TGTGCCACCAGCAGAGATCGCACGGGACAGGCCCGTGGGGATACGCAGTATTTT; CDR3aa: CATSRDRTGQARGDTQYF
abundance: .; j_gene: TRBJ2-7; d_gene: TRBD1; v_gene: TRBV7-9; len: 16; CDR3nt: TGTGCCAGCAGCTTCGGGACAGCACTTAGCTCCTACGAGCAGTACTTC; CDR3aa: CASSFGTALSSYEQYF